These 10 T cell receptor beta chains originate from one sample sequenced in a study of cytomegalovirus exposure and HLA in healthy donors. Primers: 60 Vbeta forward and 13 Jbeta reverse. Libraries were prepared by immunoSEQ multiplex PCR; TCRdb keeps only in-frame clonotypes and omits some of them. This sample's table reports fewer than 150,000 clones. The sample comprised PBMCs. The receptors were gathered from a man aged 40-49 years in good health and CMV-seronegative.

The chain carries TRBV6-5 and TRBJ1-6, with D possibly matching TRBD1 (5 bases). CDR3 size: 13 residues. Germline V CDR1 and CDR2: MNHEY, SVGAGI. V was cut by 7 bases and J by 7 bases, with 11 bases left in between. The DNA for the CDR3 is TGTGCCAGCACCGGACGGACAAATTCACCCCTCCACTTT. Amino acids: CASTGRTNSPLHF.

CDR3 amino acids: CASSDLSFQGYQPQHF. The CDR3 bases are TGTGCCAGCAGTGACCTCTCATTCCAGGGGTACCAGCCCCAGCATTTT. The chain uses TRBV6-4 and TRBJ1-5, with D perhaps matching TRBD1 (6 bases). The germline V gene has CDR1 MRHNA and CDR2 SNTAGT. The CDR3 has 16 residues. V shed 2 bases and J shed 7 bases, with 18 bases lying between them.

V is TRBV7-2 and J is TRBJ2-3; the D gene is possibly TRBD1 (6 bases). Between the trimmed V and J ends, which lost 5 bases and 9 bases, there was a span of 21 bases. The CDR3 is 15 amino acids. Germline assignment: CDR1 SGHTA and CDR2 FQGNSA. The chain's CDR3 is CASSPGVATRGTQYF. The CDR3, as DNA: TGTGCCAGCAGCCCAGGGGTCGCGACAAGAGGAACGCAGTATTTT.

The genes are TRBV5-6 and TRBJ2-7; 7 positions agree with TRBD1. The junction had 11 bases not matched to a gene; V was cut back by 0 bases and J by 8 bases. From germline, CDR1 is SGHDT and CDR2 YYEEEE. The CDR3 sequence is 15 residues long. CDR3 sequence (DNA): TGTGCCAGCAGCTTGGTAGGACAGGCCGAATTGAAGCAGTACTTC. This encodes CASSLVGQAELKQYF.

This rearrangement joins TRBV7-2 to TRBJ2-1; weak D call: TRBD2 (5 bases). Germline V gene sequence: CDR1 SGHTA, CDR2 FQGNSA. The CDR3 covers 15 residues. V was shortened by 5 bases and J by 6 bases, with 17 bases between the two germline ends. The CDR3 spells CASSQSGPIFNEQFF. DNA of the CDR3: TGTGCCAGCAGCCAGAGCGGACCCATTTTCAATGAGCAGTTCTTC.

The V call is TRBV18, the J call TRBJ1-5; TRBD1 aligns across 9 bases. Germline V gene lookup returns CDR1 KGHSH and CDR2 LQKENI. The CDR3 is made up of 14 amino acids. V was clipped by 2 bases and J by 6 bases; unmatched bases: 2. CDR3 sequence (DNA): TGTGCCAGCTCACCAACAGGGGGCGGTCAGCCCCAGCATTTT. Its protein is CASSPTGGGQPQHF.

V and J are TRBV5-4 and TRBJ2-1; 11 nucleotides line up with TRBD1. The CDR3 totals 15 residues. V shed 0 bases, J shed 7 bases, and the junction held 3 bases outside the gene matches. Germline V lookup: CDR1 SGHNT, CDR2 YYREEE (reference sequence). The CDR3 spells CASSLAGTGGNEQFF. The DNA of the CDR3 is TGTGCCAGCAGCTTGGCCGGGACAGGGGGAAATGAGCAGTTCTTC.

CDR3 protein: CASSDPQASRSNEQFF. In DNA form, the CDR3 reads TGTGCCAGCAGCGACCCGCAAGCTAGCCGGAGCAATGAGCAGTTCTTC. The chain recombines TRBV7-2 with TRBJ2-1, with TRBD2 as a possible D gene (5 bases). Germline values: CDR1 SGHTA, CDR2 FQGNSA. V lost 5 bases, J lost 6 bases, and 20 bases lay in between. CDR3 length: 16 amino acids.

The chain recombines TRBV27 with TRBJ1-2; 7 bases are shared with TRBD1. This CDR3 is 16 amino acids long. V lost 6 bases to trimming and J lost 8 bases; unmatched junction nucleotides: 18. Looked up from germline, CDR1 is MNHEY and CDR2 is SMNVEV (reference sequence). CDR3 nucleotide sequence: TGTGCCAGCAGCCCAGGGGGGACCGACGGTTTGCGGGGCTACACCTTC. As protein: CASSPGGTDGLRGYTF.

The genes are TRBV19 and TRBJ2-6; 8 bases align to TRBD2. Per germline, CDR1 LNHDA and CDR2 SQIVND (reference sequence). Trimming took 4 bases from V and 2 from J; bases not matched to a gene: 10. This CDR3 contains 18 residues. CDR3 sequence (DNA): TGTGCCAGTAGTACCATTACGGGGGGGGCCACTGGGGCCAACGTCCTGACTTTC. Translating gives CASSTITGGATGANVLTF.